This T cell receptor (beta chain) was obtained from a study of blood T cell repertoires in COVID-19. About the research overall: COVID-19 samples, acute and convalescent, were from the United States, Italy and Spain.

This CDR3 has 14 residues. Trimming left V 7 bases short and J 6 bases short, with 19 bases between. CDR1 is MNHEY and CDR2 is SVGAGI in the germline V gene. Authors' analysis steps: It was from reference gene primer amplification that nucleated cell counts were estimated. This table comes from immunoSEQ multiplex PCR, and its TCRdb copy is limited to in-frame clones, with some not included. V, J and clone size reflect that table, while D and trimming were determined from the DNA. Among about 480,000 clones, about 89% were seen once, and the ten largest hold about 4.5%. The chain is built from TRBV6-5 and TRBJ2-7, with D possibly TRBD2 on 6 matching bases. The clonotype originates from a woman in her twenties or thirties with acute or convalescent COVID-19. Material: peripheral blood. The CDR3 coding sequence is TGTGCCAGCAATATCCGGGACTTCCTTGGCGAGCAGTACTTC. Translation: CASNIRDFLGEQYF.